Listed below are T cell receptor beta chains from one sample, sequenced in a study of blood T cell repertoires in COVID-19. Using immunoSEQ multiplex PCR, the repertoire was profiled, and TCRdb retains in-frame clones only, with some absent. The table has around 250,000 clones, approximately 87% seen once. The source material was peripheral blood. The receptors come from a man aged 55 to 69 who had recovered from COVID-19. Both conserved end residues are part of each CDR3. The D gene is left open where the match is weak. Not all rows give a size; the values are once, few, many and, for expanded clones, a class.

NA	TRBV2	TRBJ2-1	TRBD2	CASSEALLGTSGGVDEQFF	TGTGCCAGCAGTGAAGCGCTTCTAGGGACTAGCGGGGGAGTGGATGAGCAGTTCTTC
NA	TRBV10-3	TRBJ2-1	NA	CAISEAGTRGEQFF	TGTGCCATCAGTGAAGCCGGGACTCGGGGTGAGCAGTTCTTC
few	TRBV21-1	TRBJ2-7	NA	CASTKTSGRKAYEQYF	TGTGCCAGCACCAAGACTAGCGGGAGGAAGGCCTACGAGCAGTACTTC
NA	TRBV5-1	TRBJ2-7	NA	CASSRLGEQYF	TGCGCCAGCAGCCGACTAGGCGAGCAGTACTTC
NA	TRBV12-3/TRBV12-4	TRBJ2-3	NA	CASSFRSTQYF	TGTGCCAGCAGTTTTCGGTCGACGCAGTATTTT
NA	TRBV6-5	TRBJ1-1	TRBD1	CASSYGTGGTEAFF	TGTGCCAGCAGTTACGGGACAGGGGGGACTGAAGCTTTCTTT
NA	TRBV7-8	TRBJ1-4	TRBD1	CASSADRGQGEKLFF	TGTGCCAGCAGCGCCGACAGGGGGCAGGGGGAAAAACTGTTTTTT
once	TRBV27	TRBJ2-3	TRBD2	CASRRGVGTDTQYF	TGTGCCAGCAGACGGGGGGTCGGCACAGATACGCAGTATTTT
once	TRBV5-1	TRBJ2-5	TRBD2	CASSPGETGGRETQYF	TGCGCCAGCAGCCCCGGGGAAACAGGCGGGAGAGAGACCCAGTACTTC
NA	TRBV5-5	TRBJ1-1	NA	CASSLVHRSTEAFF	TGTGCCAGCAGCTTGGTCCACAGGAGCACTGAAGCTTTCTTT
NA	TRBV20-1	TRBJ2-3	TRBD2	CSASSSSGITDTQYF	TGCAGTGCTAGTTCGTCTAGCGGTATTACAGATACGCAGTATTTT
NA	TRBV19	TRBJ2-1	TRBD2	CASSIGSSGGADEQFF	TGTGCCAGTAGTATAGGTTCTAGCGGGGGGGCCGATGAGCAGTTCTTC
NA	TRBV5-1	TRBJ2-5	TRBD1	CASSLVGQGQETQYF	TGCGCCAGCAGCTTGGTTGGACAGGGACAAGAGACCCAGTACTTC
few	TRBV5-4	TRBJ2-7	TRBD1	CASSRDRAGYEQYF	TGTGCCAGCAGCCGGGACAGGGCAGGCTACGAGCAGTACTTC
NA	TRBV5-3	TRBJ1-2	NA	CARSLDGGRYKGYTF	TGTGCCAGAAGCTTGGATGGAGGTCGGTATAAGGGCTACACCTTC
NA	TRBV9	TRBJ2-7	TRBD1	CASSAEPMTGKQYF	TGTGCCAGCAGCGCCGAACCGATGACAGGGAAGCAGTACTTC
NA	TRBV5-1	TRBJ2-5	TRBD2	CASSSGLAPPLETQYF	TGCGCCAGCAGCTCGGGACTAGCGCCTCCTCTTGAGACCCAGTACTTC
NA	TRBV6-5	TRBJ2-5	NA	CASSYSSVQETQYF	TGTGCCAGCAGTTACTCATCAGTTCAAGAGACCCAGTACTTC
many	TRBV6-6	TRBJ2-7	NA	CASSIQGSLYEQYF	TGTGCCAGCAGTATACAGGGCAGCCTTTACGAGCAGTACTTC
few	TRBV23-1	TRBJ1-1	TRBD1	CASSRTGMEAEAFF	TGCGCCAGCAGCAGGACAGGGATGGAGGCTGAAGCTTTCTTT
NA	TRBV11-3	TRBJ2-1	NA	CASSLAAGNEQFF	TGTGCCAGCAGCTTGGCGGCAGGGAATGAGCAGTTCTTC
NA	TRBV6-5	TRBJ1-2	NA	CASTQGARYYGYTF	TGTGCCAGCACCCAAGGGGCCAGATACTATGGCTACACCTTC
many	TRBV2	TRBJ1-5	TRBD1	CASSGTGGFYQPQHF	TGTGCCAGCAGCGGGACAGGGGGCTTCTATCAGCCCCAGCATTTT
NA	TRBV11-2	TRBJ1-1	NA	CASSLTGTEAFF	TGTGCCAGCAGCCTGACGGGTACTGAAGCTTTCTTT
few	TRBV12-3/TRBV12-4	TRBJ1-5	NA	CASRGRGNQPQHF	TGTGCCAGCAGGGGCAGGGGCAATCAGCCCCAGCATTTT
NA	TRBV27	TRBJ2-1	TRBD2	CASSRGHPFSSGRKDNEQFF	TGTGCCAGCAGTAGGGGACATCCTTTTTCTAGCGGGAGGAAGGACAATGAGCAGTTCTTC
few	TRBV5-1	TRBJ2-2	NA	CASSLAEVAAGELFF	TGCGCCAGCAGCTTGGCCGAGGTAGCCGCCGGGGAGCTGTTTTTT
NA	TRBV5-1	TRBJ2-3	TRBD2	CASRSGTRADTQYF	TGCGCCAGCAGGTCCGGGACTAGAGCCGATACGCAGTATTTT
NA	TRBV10-3	TRBJ2-7	TRBD2	CAIRGGDPRSRQYF	TGTGCCATCAGGGGAGGGGACCCAAGGTCACGGCAGTACTTC
NA	TRBV7-9	TRBJ2-7	NA	CASSFSGPYEQYF	TGCGCCAGCAGCTTTAGCGGCCCCTACGAGCAGTACTTC
once	TRBV19	TRBJ2-5	TRBD1	CASTDRGAKETQYF	TGTGCCAGTACGGACAGGGGAGCTAAAGAGACCCAGTACTTC
NA	TRBV7-2	TRBJ2-7	NA	CASSFTEEQYF	TGTGCCAGCAGCTTTACGGAGGAGCAGTACTTC
NA	TRBV19	TRBJ2-1	TRBD1	CASRLDRGSYNEQFF	TGTGCCAGTAGATTAGACAGGGGATCCTACAATGAGCAGTTCTTC
NA	TRBV29-1	TRBJ2-2	TRBD1	CSAGTGGTGELFF	TGCAGCGCTGGGACAGGGGGCACCGGGGAGCTGTTTTTT
NA	TRBV6-5	TRBJ2-7	TRBD2	CASRNSGSRGEQYF	TGTGCCAGCAGAAATAGCGGGAGTCGGGGCGAGCAGTACTTC
NA	TRBV27	TRBJ2-2	TRBD1	CASGHLSGTGGRGELFF	TGTGCCAGCGGTCATTTGTCCGGGACAGGGGGCAGAGGGGAGCTGTTTTTT
NA	TRBV12-3/TRBV12-4	TRBJ2-7	NA	CASSPKETGPPYF	TGTGCCAGCAGTCCTAAAGAGACAGGCCCACCGTACTTC
once	TRBV9	TRBJ2-1	NA	CASSVVGGLVKDEQFF	TGTGCCAGCAGCGTAGTAGGGGGTCTAGTAAAGGATGAGCAGTTCTTC
once	TRBV5-4	TRBJ2-4	NA	CASSLDPQANIQYF	TGTGCCAGCAGCTTGGACCCGCAAGCGAACATTCAGTACTTC
many	TRBV2	TRBJ1-4	NA	CASSEDRVFEKLFF	TGTGCCAGCAGTGAAGACAGGGTTTTCGAAAAACTGTTTTTT
once	TRBV28	TRBJ1-2	TRBD1	CASSQTGGVLYGYTF	TGTGCCAGCAGTCAAACAGGGGGCGTCCTCTATGGCTACACCTTC
NA	TRBV12-3/TRBV12-4	TRBJ2-5	NA	CASRGWRETQYF	TGTGCCAGCAGGGGTTGGAGGGAGACCCAGTACTTC
NA	TRBV30	TRBJ1-5	TRBD1	CAWSVGDRVNQPQHF	TGTGCCTGGAGTGTAGGGGACAGGGTCAATCAGCCCCAGCATTTT
NA	TRBV6-6	TRBJ2-7	TRBD1	CASSPGTGYEQYF	TGTGCCAGCAGTCCCGGGACAGGGTACGAGCAGTACTTC
NA	TRBV3-1/TRBV3-2	TRBJ2-5	NA	CASSQRGFGETQYF	TGTGCCAGCAGCCAACGGGGTTTTGGAGAGACCCAGTACTTC
NA	TRBV9	TRBJ2-2	TRBD2	CASSASPGTSGGVTGELFF	TGTGCCAGCAGCGCGTCCCCCGGGACTAGCGGGGGGGTCACCGGGGAGCTGTTTTTT